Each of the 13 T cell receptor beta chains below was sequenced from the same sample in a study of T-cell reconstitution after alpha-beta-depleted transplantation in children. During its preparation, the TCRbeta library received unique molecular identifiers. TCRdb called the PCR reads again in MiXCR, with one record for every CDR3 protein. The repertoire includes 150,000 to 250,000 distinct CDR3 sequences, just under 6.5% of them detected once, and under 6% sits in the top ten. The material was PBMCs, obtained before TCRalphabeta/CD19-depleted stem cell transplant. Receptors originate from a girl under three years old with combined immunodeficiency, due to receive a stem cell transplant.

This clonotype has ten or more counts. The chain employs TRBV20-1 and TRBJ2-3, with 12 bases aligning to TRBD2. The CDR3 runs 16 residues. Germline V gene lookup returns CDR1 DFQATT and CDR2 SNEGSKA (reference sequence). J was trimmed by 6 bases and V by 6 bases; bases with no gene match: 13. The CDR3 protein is CSASKTSGGRGDTQYF. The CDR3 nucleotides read TGCAGTGCCTCCAAGACTAGCGGGGGCAGAGGGGATACGCAGTATTTT.

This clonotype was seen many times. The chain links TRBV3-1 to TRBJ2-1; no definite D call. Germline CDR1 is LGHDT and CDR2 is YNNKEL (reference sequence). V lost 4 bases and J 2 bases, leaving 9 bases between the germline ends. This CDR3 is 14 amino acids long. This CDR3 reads CASSPYPTYNEQFF. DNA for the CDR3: TGTGCCAGCAGCCCATATCCTACCTACAATGAGCAGTTCTTC.

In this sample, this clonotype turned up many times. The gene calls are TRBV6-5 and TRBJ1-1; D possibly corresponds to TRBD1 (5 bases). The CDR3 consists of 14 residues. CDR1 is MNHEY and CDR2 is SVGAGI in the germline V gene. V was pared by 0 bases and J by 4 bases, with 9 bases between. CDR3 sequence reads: CASSYSGGSTEAFF. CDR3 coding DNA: TGTGCCAGCAGTTACTCGGGGGGTAGCACTGAAGCTTTCTTT.

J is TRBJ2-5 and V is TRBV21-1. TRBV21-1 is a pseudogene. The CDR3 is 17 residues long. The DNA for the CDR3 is TGTGCCAGCAGCAAAGATCATCGCTGGCTGGGGCAAGAGACCCAGTACTTC. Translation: CASSKDHRWLGQETQYF.

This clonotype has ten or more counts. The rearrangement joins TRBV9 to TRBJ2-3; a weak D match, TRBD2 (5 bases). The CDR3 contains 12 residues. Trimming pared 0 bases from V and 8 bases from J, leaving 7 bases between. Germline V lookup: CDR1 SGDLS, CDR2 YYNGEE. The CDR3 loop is CASSVEEVTQYF. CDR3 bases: TGTGCCAGCAGCGTAGAGGAGGTTACGCAGTATTTT.

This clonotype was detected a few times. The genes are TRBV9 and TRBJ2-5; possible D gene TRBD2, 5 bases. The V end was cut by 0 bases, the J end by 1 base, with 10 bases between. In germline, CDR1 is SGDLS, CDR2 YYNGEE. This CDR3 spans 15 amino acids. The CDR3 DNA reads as TGTGCCAGCAGCGTAGTAGGAGGCGGCCAAGAGACCCAGTACTTC. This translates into CASSVVGGGQETQYF.

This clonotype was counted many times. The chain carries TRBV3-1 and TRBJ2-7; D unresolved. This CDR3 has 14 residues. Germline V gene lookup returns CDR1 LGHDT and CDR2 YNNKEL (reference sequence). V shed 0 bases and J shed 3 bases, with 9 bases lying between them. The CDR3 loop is CASSQDVVFYEQYF. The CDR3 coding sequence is TGTGCCAGCAGCCAAGATGTAGTATTCTACGAGCAGTACTTC.

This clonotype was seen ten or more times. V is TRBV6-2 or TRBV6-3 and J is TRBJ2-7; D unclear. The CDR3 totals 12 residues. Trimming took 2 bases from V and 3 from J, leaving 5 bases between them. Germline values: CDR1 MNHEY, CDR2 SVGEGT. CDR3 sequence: CASSYPLYEQYF. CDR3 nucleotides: TGTGCCAGCAGTTACCCCCTCTACGAGCAGTACTTC.

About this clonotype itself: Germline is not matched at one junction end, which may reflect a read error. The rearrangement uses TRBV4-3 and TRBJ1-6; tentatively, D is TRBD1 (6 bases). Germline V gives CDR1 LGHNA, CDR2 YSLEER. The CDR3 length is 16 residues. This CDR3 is CASGQGMTGPQSPLHF. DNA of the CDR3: TGCGCCAGCGGCCAAGGGATGACAGGTCCCCAGTCACCCCTCCACTTT.

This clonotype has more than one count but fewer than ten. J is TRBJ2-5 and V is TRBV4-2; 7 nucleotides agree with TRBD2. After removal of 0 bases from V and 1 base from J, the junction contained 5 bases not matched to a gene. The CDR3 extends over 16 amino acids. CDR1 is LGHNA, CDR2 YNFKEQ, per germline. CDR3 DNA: TGTGCCAGCAGCCAAGACTGGGGGGGACTCCAAGAGACCCAGTACTTC. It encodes CASSQDWGGLQETQYF.

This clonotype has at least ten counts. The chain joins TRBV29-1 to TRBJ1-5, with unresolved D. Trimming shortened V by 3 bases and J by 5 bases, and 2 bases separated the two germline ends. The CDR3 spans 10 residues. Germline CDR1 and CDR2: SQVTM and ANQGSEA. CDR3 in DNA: TGCAGCGTTGAGGATCAGCCCCAGCATTTT. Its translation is CSVEDQPQHF. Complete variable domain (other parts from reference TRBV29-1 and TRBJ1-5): SAVISQKPSRDICQRGTSLTIQCQVDSQVTMMFWYRQQPGQSLTLIATANQGSEATYESGFVIDKFPISRPNLTFSTLTVSNMSPEDSSIYLCSVEDQPQHFGDGTRLSIL.

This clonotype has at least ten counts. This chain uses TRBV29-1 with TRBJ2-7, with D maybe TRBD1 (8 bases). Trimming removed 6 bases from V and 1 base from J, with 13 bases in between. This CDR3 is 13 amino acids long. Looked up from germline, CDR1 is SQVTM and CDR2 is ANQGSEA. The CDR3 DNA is TGCAGCGTGGGGGGGACAGGTTCCTACGAGCAGTACTTC. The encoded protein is CSVGGTGSYEQYF.

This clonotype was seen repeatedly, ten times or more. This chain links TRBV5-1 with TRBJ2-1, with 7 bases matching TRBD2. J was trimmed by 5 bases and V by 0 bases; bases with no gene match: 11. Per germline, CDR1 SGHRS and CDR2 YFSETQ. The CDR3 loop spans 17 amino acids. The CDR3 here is CASSLAIGGLVDNEQFF. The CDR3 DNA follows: TGCGCCAGCAGCTTGGCCATCGGTGGACTAGTCGACAATGAGCAGTTCTTC.